The 16 T cell receptor beta chains below were found in one sample sequenced in a study of blood T cell repertoires in COVID-19. The method was immunoSEQ multiplex PCR; TCRdb's version includes in-frame clones alone and lacks a portion of them. The sample has around 190,000 clones, 70% to 80% seen once. The sequencing input was peripheral blood. The receptors shown here come from a woman between 45 and 65 years old with acute or convalescent COVID-19.

V gene TRBV11-3 combines with J gene TRBJ2-7; possible D gene TRBD1, 6 bases. The ends were cut back, 5 bases at V and 2 bases at J, with 13 bases in the middle. Looked up from germline, CDR1 is SGHNT and CDR2 is YENEEA. The CDR3 extends over 14 amino acids. The CDR3 protein is CASSPGGQPYEQYF. The CDR3 DNA reads as TGTGCCAGCAGCCCAGGCGGACAGCCCTACGAGCAGTACTTC. The full variable domain, rest sourced from reference TRBV11-3 and TRBJ2-7, is EAGVVQSPRYKIIEKKQPVAFWCNPISGHNTLYWYLQNLGQGPELLIRYENEEAVDDSQLPKDRFSAERLKGVDSTLKIQPAELGDSAVYLCASSPGGQPYEQYFGPGTRLTVT.

The rearrangement joins TRBV19 to TRBJ2-3; the match to TRBD2 covers 7 bases. CDR1 LNHDA and CDR2 SQIVND come from the germline V gene (reference sequence). This CDR3 comprises 14 residues. Trimming took 5 bases from V and 0 from J; bases not matched to a gene: 2. CDR3 DNA: TGTGCCAGTAGTCCGACTAGCAGCACAGATACGCAGTATTTT. This translates into CASSPTSSTDTQYF.

This chain links TRBV6-1 with TRBJ2-5; 7 bases agree with TRBD1. CDR3 length equals 17 residues. Germline V lookup: CDR1 MNHNS, CDR2 SASEGT. The V segment lost 3 bases and the J segment 2 bases; nucleotides outside the gene matches: 12. The CDR3 DNA reads TGTGCCAGCAGTGACCCAACCCGACAGGGCCTGCAAGAGACCCAGTACTTC. Its translation is CASSDPTRQGLQETQYF.

The DNA of the CDR3 is TGTGCCAGCATAGGGATGGTGGCGGGGAGGTACAATGAGCAGTTCTTC. Amino acids: CASIGMVAGRYNEQFF. The chain employs TRBV2 and TRBJ2-1, with D perhaps matching TRBD2 (6 bases). Germline values: CDR1 SNHLY, CDR2 FYNNEI. Deletions cut 7 bases from V and 4 bases from J, with 20 bases between. The CDR3 extends over 16 amino acids.

This sequence joins TRBV30 and TRBJ1-2; the D gene is possibly TRBD1 (6 bases). CDR1 and CDR2 from the germline V gene are GTSNPN and SVGIG (reference sequence). There are 13 residues in the CDR3. The V gene lost 3 bases and the J gene lost 2 bases, with 10 bases spanning the gap. CDR3 protein: CAWRWGQNYGYTF. The CDR3 coding sequence is TGTGCCTGGAGGTGGGGACAAAACTATGGCTACACCTTC. The full variable domain, in which reference TRBV30 and TRBJ1-2 provide the parts outside the CDR3, is SQTIHQWPATLVQPVGSPLSLECTVEGTSNPNLYWYRQAAGRGLQLLFYSVGIGQISSEVPQNLSASRPQDRQFILSSKKLLLSDSGFYLCAWRWGQNYGYTFGSGTRLTVV.

The chain employs TRBV27 and TRBJ2-7; 9 bases line up with TRBD2. CDR1 MNHEY and CDR2 SMNVEV come from the germline V gene (reference sequence). The V and J ends lost 3 bases and 2 bases, in that order; junction bases with no gene match: 11. The CDR3 totals 17 residues. DNA for the CDR3: TGTGCCAGCAGTTTTAGGCTAGCGGGATCGGGGGCCTACGAGCAGTACTTC. This encodes CASSFRLAGSGAYEQYF.

The count of this clone is one. V is TRBV5-1 and J is TRBJ1-6; D unresolved. Germline CDR1 and CDR2: SGHRS and YFSETQ. The V end lost 4 bases, the J end lost 10 bases, and 18 bases lay between the germline ends. This CDR3 has 15 amino acids. This chain's CDR3 is CASSRVGGFESPLHF. Here the CDR3 DNA reads TGCGCCAGCAGCCGAGTAGGAGGGTTTGAATCACCCCTCCACTTT.

J is TRBJ2-6 and V is TRBV5-1; D perhaps matches TRBD1 (5 bases). Per germline, CDR1 SGHRS and CDR2 YFSETQ. The V end lost 5 bases, the J end lost 4 bases, and 10 bases lay between the germline ends. CDR3 length equals 14 residues. Here the CDR3 DNA reads TGCGCCAGCAGGACAGTAGCCGGGGCCAACGTCCTGACTTTC. Amino acid sequence: CASRTVAGANVLTF.

This clone was observed a handful of times. This chain links TRBV12-3 or TRBV12-4 with TRBJ1-1; D unclear. CDR3 length: 12 residues. V was shortened by 6 bases and J by 3 bases, with 8 bases between the two germline ends. The CDR3 bases are TGTGCCAGCAGGCCCCAGTACACTGAAGCTTTCTTT. It is translated as CASRPQYTEAFF.

The rearrangement links TRBV28 to TRBJ1-5; 7 bases agree with TRBD1. CDR1 is MDHEN and CDR2 is SYDVKM in the germline V gene. V gave up 7 bases and J gave up 11 bases; unmatched junction bases: 11. This CDR3 is 13 amino acids long. The CDR3 sequence is CASKDPNRGSQHF. The CDR3 DNA sequence: TGTGCCAGCAAGGACCCCAACAGGGGATCCCAGCATTTT.

The rearrangement joins TRBV19 to TRBJ1-3; no clear D gene. Trimming removed 7 bases at V and 4 bases at J, with 14 bases between. There are 14 residues in the CDR3. Looked up from germline, CDR1 is LNHDA and CDR2 is SQIVND (reference sequence). CDR3 DNA sequence: TGTGCCAGTACTTACACGGGTGCGGGAAACACCATATATTTT. Protein: CASTYTGAGNTIYF.

The rearrangement joins TRBV7-6 to TRBJ1-1, with D uncertain. Germline loops: CDR1 SGHVS, CDR2 FNYEAQ. The CDR3 consists of 16 residues. Trimming pared 1 base from V and 1 base from J, leaving 13 bases between. CDR3 in DNA: TGTGCCAGCAGCTTAGGGGCCCACAATCCGAACACTGAAGCTTTCTTT. Encoded protein: CASSLGAHNPNTEAFF. Full variable domain (outside the CDR3, taken from reference TRBV7-6 and TRBJ1-1): GAGVSQSPRYKVTKRGQDVALRCDPISGHVSLYWYRQALGQGPEFLTYFNYEAQQDKSGLPNDRFSAERPEGSISTLTIQRTEQRDSAMYRCASSLGAHNPNTEAFFGQGTRLTVV.

This clone appeared a single time. This chain uses TRBV5-5 with TRBJ1-2; D is possibly TRBD1 (6 bases). Germline CDR1 reads SGHKS; CDR2 reads YYEKEE (reference sequence). The CDR3 consists of 14 residues. Trimming cost V 6 bases and J 5 bases, with 17 bases left between them. This chain's CDR3 is CASTLTGTSYGYTF. The CDR3 DNA follows: TGTGCCAGCACCCTAACAGGGACCTCGTATGGCTACACCTTC.

The rearrangement links TRBV21-1 to TRBJ2-2; the table assigns TRBD1, which was not confirmed against the DNA. TRBV21-1 constitutes a pseudogene. This CDR3 contains 17 residues. The CDR3 loop reads CASSNLRNRESTGELFF. Written as DNA, the CDR3 is TGTGCCAGCAGCAACTTAAGGAACAGGGAGAGCACCGGGGAGCTGTTTTTT.

V usage is TRBV7-8 and J usage is TRBJ2-1, with 7 bases lining up with TRBD1. This CDR3 contains 15 residues. The junction had 10 bases not matched to a gene; V was cut back by 5 bases and J by 6 bases. CDR1 and CDR2 (germline): SGHVS, FQNEAQ. Written as DNA, the CDR3 is TGTGCCAGCAGCAGAGGACAGGCCTGGTCCAATGAGCAGTTCTTC. This gives the protein CASSRGQAWSNEQFF.

This chain joins TRBV5-6 and TRBJ2-7, with a possible D match to TRBD1 (6 bases). Per germline, CDR1 SGHDT and CDR2 YYEEEE. V dropped 1 base and J dropped 1 base, with 18 bases sitting between them. The CDR3 runs 17 residues. The CDR3 DNA is TGTGCCAGCAGCTTGTACTCGAACTCCAGGGGTTCCTACGAGCAGTACTTC. Its protein product is CASSLYSNSRGSYEQYF. The variable domain in full, completed from reference TRBV5-6 and TRBJ2-7, reads DAGVTQSPTHLIKTRGQQVTLRCSPKSGHDTVSWYQQALGQGPQFIFQYYEEEERQRGNFPDRFSGHQFPNYSSELNVNALLLGDSALYLCASSLYSNSRGSYEQYFGPGTRLTVT.